A single sample is the source of the 9 T cell receptor beta chains below, sequenced in a study of shared clonotypes between healthy human individuals. Naive CD8 cells, CD45RO-negative and positively selected for CCR7, excluded terminally differentiated effector memory CD45RA+ cells. Method: immunoSEQ multiplex PCR; TCRdb's copy keeps in-frame clones and lacks some. The table lists roughly 2 million clones, over 85% of them singletons. Sample: naive CD8+ T cells sorted from blood. Source of these receptors: a young man in good health.

The J gene is TRBJ2-7, the V gene TRBV4-1; weak D call: TRBD1 (6 bases). Germline V gene data show CDR1 as MGHRA and CDR2 as YSYEKL. The CDR3 extends over 19 amino acids. V lost 2 bases to trimming and J lost 1 base, with 24 bases between them. CDR3 protein: CASSQQDRSRDGGSYEQYF. The DNA of the CDR3 is TGCGCCAGCAGCCAACAAGACAGGTCCCGGGATGGTGGATCCTACGAGCAGTACTTC.

A note on this clone: The sample contains more than one DNA sequence encoding this CDR3. The rearrangement links TRBV29-1 to TRBJ1-1; no clear D gene. Looked up from germline, CDR1 is SQVTM and CDR2 is ANQGSEA. The CDR3 extends over 11 amino acids. V was trimmed by 4 bases and J by 1 base, leaving 4 bases between them. This CDR3 is CSVAQNTEAFF. DNA of the CDR3: TGCAGCGTTGCCCAGAACACTGAAGCTTTCTTT. The variable domain in full, with the rest retrieved from reference TRBV29-1 and TRBJ1-1, is SAVISQKPSRDICQRGTSLTIQCQVDSQVTMMFWYRQQPGQSLTLIATANQGSEATYESGFVIDKFPISRPNLTFSTLTVSNMSPEDSSIYLCSVAQNTEAFFGQGTRLTVV.

The chain links TRBV5-4 to TRBJ2-7; 8 bases line up with TRBD2. The V gene end was trimmed by 0 bases and the J gene end by 1 base; junction bases not matched to a gene: 3. The CDR3 runs to 15 residues. CDR1 is SGHNT, CDR2 YYREEE, per germline (reference sequence). The CDR3 protein is CASSLASGPSYEQYF. CDR3 nucleotides: TGTGCCAGCAGCTTGGCTAGCGGGCCATCCTACGAGCAGTACTTC.

The rearrangement uses TRBV7-9 and TRBJ2-7, with D perhaps given as TRBD1 or TRBD2 (5 bases each). Trimming cost V 5 bases and J 2 bases, with 16 bases left between them. Germline CDR1 reads SEHNR; CDR2 reads FQNEAQ (reference sequence). The CDR3 runs to 15 residues. Here the CDR3 DNA reads TGTGCCAGCAGCAACCGCCGGGACGGCCCCTACGAGCAGTACTTC. It encodes CASSNRRDGPYEQYF.

Regarding this clone: At the DNA level, this CDR3 is encoded by other sequences in the same sample as well. The chain uses TRBV7-3 and TRBJ2-3; D perhaps matches TRBD1 (6 bases). The germline V gene encodes CDR1 SGHTA and CDR2 FQGTGA. The germline V and J ends were trimmed by 5 bases and 4 bases, with 10 bases remaining between them. The CDR3 spans 13 residues. CDR3: CASSLGGADTQYF. DNA for the CDR3: TGTGCCAGCAGCCTAGGGGGTGCAGATACGCAGTATTTT.

The genes are TRBV27 and TRBJ1-5; D is possibly TRBD1 (6 bases). CDR3 length: 16 residues. V lost 5 bases and J lost 2, with 16 bases in between. The germline gives CDR1 MNHEY, CDR2 SMNVEV (reference sequence). Here the CDR3 reads CASSPSGVMGNQPQHF. The DNA for the CDR3 is TGTGCCAGCAGTCCTTCAGGGGTGATGGGCAATCAGCCCCAGCATTTT.

The chain uses TRBV6-4 and TRBJ2-2, with 9 bases lining up with TRBD1. Per the germline V gene, CDR1 is MRHNA and CDR2 is SNTAGT. This CDR3 has 18 residues. V shed 3 bases, J shed 4 bases, and the junction held 12 bases outside the gene matches. CDR3 nucleotides: TGTGCCAGCAGTGAGACAGGGGGATTAGTGCTCGGCACCGGGGAGCTGTTTTTT. Encoded protein: CASSETGGLVLGTGELFF.

The rearrangement links TRBV6-5 to TRBJ2-7; 7 bases align to TRBD1. Trimming at V came to 2 bases and at J to 4 bases, leaving 5 bases not matched to a gene. This CDR3 has 14 amino acids. From germline, CDR1 is MNHEY and CDR2 SVGAGI. DNA of the CDR3: TGTGCCAGCAGTTACAGGGGGCCGGGGTACGAGCAGTACTTC. Translation: CASSYRGPGYEQYF.

The rearrangement links TRBV4-1 to TRBJ1-1; D gene unclear. Germline V gives CDR1 MGHRA, CDR2 YSYEKL. Trimming cost V 6 bases and J 4 bases, with 15 bases left between them. CDR3 length: 14 residues. In DNA, the CDR3 is TGCGCCAGCAGTCCGGCCTGGGCGGTCACTGAAGCTTTCTTT. Translating it yields CASSPAWAVTEAFF.